This entry concerns a single T cell receptor (beta chain). The data were obtained in a study of PD-L1 blockade in urothelial cancer. The CDR3 contains 15 residues. Germline V gives CDR1 WSHSY, CDR2 SAAADI. The trim removed 4 bases at V and 7 bases at J, leaving 6 bases unmatched. Documented time point: pretreatment peripheral blood. TCRdb's copy holds only in-frame clones and misses some; the assay was immunoSEQ multiplex PCR. The table has 55,000 to 80,000 clones, about 86% seen once; the top ten hold about 15%. This TCR derives from a man aged 55 to 70 with urothelial cancer. The material sequenced was PBMCs, taken around atezolizumab (anti-PD-L1) treatment. This chain links TRBV10-2 with TRBJ2-7; 14 bases map to TRBD2. The CDR3 region has the DNA TGCGCCAGCAGTGTGACTAGCGGGGGGGCCGGGGAGCAGTACTTC. This codes for CASSVTSGGAGEQYF.